One sample yielded the 24 T cell receptor beta chains listed below, sequenced in a study of T cells after somatic rescue of genetic block. Produced via immunoSEQ multiplex PCR; TCRdb's table is partial and in-frame only. The sample consists of roughly 51,000 clones, around 96% of them appearing once. The sequenced sample was peripheral blood mononuclear cells (PBMCs). The source of these receptors is a child under two years old.

The V gene is TRBV7-2, the J gene TRBJ1-5; D is unresolved. This CDR3 is built from 19 residues. With 1 base removed from V and 0 bases from J, the gap between germline ends came to 19 bases. CDR1 and CDR2 (germline): SGHTA, FQGNSA. CDR3 DNA sequence: TGTGCCAGCAGCTTAGGGAGACCCTTGGACCTATATAGCAATCAGCCCCAGCATTTT. Translated: CASSLGRPLDLYSNQPQHF. Full variable domain (outside the CDR3, taken from reference TRBV7-2 and TRBJ1-5): GAGVSQSPSNKVTEKGKDVELRCDPISGHTALYWYRQSLGQGLEFLIYFQGNSAPDKSGLPSDRFSAERTGGSVSTLTIQRTQQEDSAVYLCASSLGRPLDLYSNQPQHFGDGTRLSIL.

The gene calls are TRBV9 and TRBJ2-1; 7 nucleotides align to TRBD2. Germline V gives CDR1 SGDLS, CDR2 YYNGEE. The CDR3 runs to 14 residues. Losses at the gene ends were 4 bases for V and 6 bases for J; bases not matched to a gene: 7. The CDR3 bases are TGTGCCAGCAGCCCCCCGACTAGCCCCAATGAGCAGTTCTTC. Translating gives CASSPPTSPNEQFF.

V usage is TRBV9 and J usage is TRBJ2-1; TRBD2 matches at 11 bases. V lost 3 bases and J lost 3; bases outside the gene matches: 5. Germline V gene lookup returns CDR1 SGDLS and CDR2 YYNGEE. The CDR3 length is 16 residues. The CDR3 loop reads CASSAGGLAVYNEQFF. CDR3 sequence (DNA): TGTGCCAGCAGCGCCGGGGGACTAGCGGTCTACAATGAGCAGTTCTTC.

This clone has a single count. This chain uses TRBV5-1 with TRBJ1-6; 9 nucleotides line up with TRBD1. The V segment lost 3 bases and the J segment 8 bases; nucleotides outside the gene matches: 3. The germline V gene encodes CDR1 SGHRS and CDR2 YFSETQ. There are 14 residues in the CDR3. CDR3 region: CASSYGQGHSPLHF. The CDR3 nucleotides are TGCGCCAGCAGCTATGGACAGGGGCATTCACCCCTCCACTTT.

The chain carries TRBV11-3 and TRBJ2-1; D is uncertain. The CDR3 sequence is 16 residues long. The germline gives CDR1 SGHNT, CDR2 YENEEA. The germline V and J ends were trimmed by 1 base and 3 bases, with 13 bases remaining between them. CDR3 DNA sequence: TGTGCCAGCAGCTTAGGACCCCCCGTCGGCTACAATGAGCAGTTCTTC. Translation: CASSLGPPVGYNEQFF. Based on the CDR3 plus reference TRBV11-3 and TRBJ2-1, the full variable domain is EAGVVQSPRYKIIEKKQPVAFWCNPISGHNTLYWYLQNLGQGPELLIRYENEEAVDDSQLPKDRFSAERLKGVDSTLKIQPAELGDSAVYLCASSLGPPVGYNEQFFGPGTRLTVL.

As concerns this clone: This may be a read error, as it is one base from a much larger clone. The sample contains more than one DNA sequence encoding this CDR3. The chain uses TRBV20-1 and TRBJ1-1, with no clear D. From germline, CDR1 is DFQATT and CDR2 SNEGSKA (reference sequence). CDR3 length equals 11 residues. The V gene lost 3 bases and the J gene lost 1 base, with 3 bases spanning the gap. The CDR3 DNA follows: TGCAGTGCTAGGCAGAACACTGAAGCTTTCTTT. It specifies CSARQNTEAFF.

In its sample, this clone was seen a few times. The rearrangement joins TRBV6-6 to TRBJ1-3; D possibly corresponds to TRBD1 (6 bases). This CDR3 is built from 11 residues. Germline lookup yields CDR1 MNHNY and CDR2 SVGAGI (reference sequence). V was shortened by 6 bases and J by 6 bases, with 6 bases between the two germline ends. The DNA for the CDR3 is TGTGCCAGCAGGGGGGCAAACACCATATATTTT. Its protein product is CASRGANTIYF.

The chain uses TRBV7-6 and TRBJ1-3, with 7 bases identical to TRBD1. This CDR3 region has 16 residues. Germline assignment: CDR1 SGHVS and CDR2 FNYEAQ. J was trimmed by 7 bases and V by 1 base; bases with no gene match: 10. The CDR3 DNA reads as TGTGCCAGCAGCTTAGGATACAGGGGAGTCGCGAACACCATATATTTT. Translation: CASSLGYRGVANTIYF.

The chain combines TRBV7-3 with TRBJ1-3, with 7 bases identical to TRBD1. Germline CDR1 is SGHTA and CDR2 is FQGTGA. V gave up 5 bases and J gave up 4 bases; unmatched junction bases: 2. CDR3 length: 13 residues. The CDR3 DNA reads TGTGCCAGCAGCCAGGGACAGGGAAACACCATATATTTT. As protein: CASSQGQGNTIYF.

The chain links TRBV11-2 to TRBJ2-5, with D possibly matching TRBD1 (6 bases). V lost 1 base and J 1 base, leaving 10 bases between the germline ends. The CDR3 contains 15 residues. CDR1 and CDR2 from the germline V gene are SGHAT and FQNNGV. CDR3 sequence (DNA): TGTGCCAGCAGCTTAGCCTACAGGGCCCAAGAGACCCAGTACTTC. It translates to CASSLAYRAQETQYF.

This clone has only one observation. J is TRBJ2-7 and V is TRBV13, with a weak D call TRBD2 (5 bases). Germline V gene data show CDR1 as PRHDT and CDR2 as FYEKMQ (reference sequence). This CDR3 comprises 14 residues. Deletions cut 4 bases from V and 0 bases from J, with 10 bases between. Here the CDR3 DNA reads TGTGCCAGCAGCTCCCCTGGGAGCTCCTACGAGCAGTACTTC. It yields the protein CASSSPGSSYEQYF.

About this clone itself: The same CDR3 arises from other DNA sequences in this sample as well. The CDR3 sequence is CASSLGQGEKLFF. The DNA for the CDR3 is TGCGCCAGCAGCTTGGGACAGGGTGAAAAACTGTTTTTT. The chain joins TRBV5-1 to TRBJ1-4; TRBD1 aligns across 7 bases. Germline V lookup: CDR1 SGHRS, CDR2 YFSETQ. This CDR3 is 13 amino acids long. With V trimmed by 0 bases and J by 7 bases, 0 bases remained unmatched. The full variable domain, in which reference TRBV5-1 and TRBJ1-4 provide the parts outside the CDR3, is KAGVTQTPRYLIKTRGQQVTLSCSPISGHRSVSWYQQTPGQGLQFLFEYFSETQRNKGNFPGRFSGRQFSNSRSEMNVSTLELGDSALYLCASSLGQGEKLFFGSGTQLSVL.

The J gene is TRBJ1-2, the V gene TRBV6-5, with TRBD1 identical over 9 bases. V was pared by 5 bases and J by 1 base, with 5 bases of the junction left unmatched. Germline assignment: CDR1 MNHEY and CDR2 SVGAGI. CDR3 length: 15 amino acids. CDR3 sequence: CASSKYRGHNYGYTF. The CDR3 DNA is TGTGCCAGCAGTAAATACAGGGGGCATAACTATGGCTACACCTTC.

The chain carries TRBV11-3 and TRBJ1-1; D gene ambiguous. The germline CDR1 and CDR2 sequences are SGHNT and YENEEA. V dropped 5 bases and J dropped 3 bases, with 10 bases sitting between them. The CDR3 spans 13 residues. The CDR3 protein is CASSLYRDTEAFF. CDR3 in DNA: TGTGCCAGCAGCCTATACCGGGACACTGAAGCTTTCTTT.

This sequence joins TRBV7-8 and TRBJ1-4, with D unclear. CDR3 length: 17 amino acids. The germline CDR1 and CDR2 sequences are SGHVS and FQNEAQ. Trimming shortened V by 0 bases and J by 8 bases, and 19 bases separated the two germline ends. Written as DNA, the CDR3 is TGTGCCAGCAGCTTAGCTTCCCAGGCCGGGCTAAGGGAAAAACTGTTTTTT. It is translated as CASSLASQAGLREKLFF.

The chain joins TRBV11-2 to TRBJ2-7, with 16 positions matching TRBD2. The germline gives CDR1 SGHAT, CDR2 FQNNGV. Trimming removed 4 bases from V and 7 bases from J; junction bases left unmatched: 10. The CDR3 sequence is 17 residues long. The CDR3 is CASSSHPGLAGGYEQYF. The CDR3 region has the DNA TGTGCCAGCAGCTCACACCCGGGACTAGCGGGAGGGTATGAGCAGTACTTC.

The chain uses TRBV29-1 and TRBJ2-5; 7 bases agree with TRBD1. This CDR3 has 14 residues. Germline lookup yields CDR1 SQVTM and CDR2 ANQGSEA. Losses at the gene ends were 5 bases for V and 1 base for J; bases not matched to a gene: 7. CDR3 in amino acids: CSVSRGPRQETQYF. The CDR3 DNA sequence: TGCAGCGTTTCAAGGGGGCCACGCCAAGAGACCCAGTACTTC.

This sequence joins TRBV25-1 and TRBJ2-2, with no clear D. The CDR3 consists of 14 residues. The germline V gene encodes CDR1 MGHDK and CDR2 SYGVNS. V gave up 2 bases and J gave up 6 bases, with 10 bases separating them. This chain's CDR3 is CASSETYVPGELFF. In DNA form, the CDR3 reads TGTGCCAGCAGTGAAACATACGTGCCCGGGGAGCTGTTTTTT.

The chain uses TRBV18 and TRBJ2-7; 7 bases map to TRBD2. The CDR3 length is 16 residues. The germline V gene encodes CDR1 KGHSH and CDR2 LQKENI. The ends lost 3 bases at V and 3 bases at J; junction bases unmatched: 11. The DNA for the CDR3 is TGTGCCAGCTCACCGTATACGGGGGGTAAGAACTACGAGCAGTACTTC. Translated, it gives CASSPYTGGKNYEQYF.

The chain uses TRBV4-3 and TRBJ2-1, with 9 bases identical to TRBD2. The ends lost 2 bases at V and 1 base at J; junction bases unmatched: 9. CDR3 length: 18 amino acids. Looked up from germline, CDR1 is LGHNA and CDR2 is YSLEER. The CDR3 DNA follows: TGCGCCAGCAGCCAACGTGGGACTAGCCGATCTTCCTACAATGAGCAGTTCTTC. Amino acids: CASSQRGTSRSSYNEQFF.

This clone was observed a single time. The chain employs TRBV6-6 and TRBJ2-3; weak D call: TRBD2 (6 bases). The length of the CDR3 is 15 residues. The V end was cut by 4 bases, the J end by 0 bases, with 11 bases between. Germline values: CDR1 MNHNY, CDR2 SVGAGI (reference sequence). Here the CDR3 reads CASSWTGTSTDTQYF. DNA for the CDR3: TGTGCCAGCAGTTGGACCGGGACTAGCACAGATACGCAGTATTTT.

V usage is TRBV30 and J usage is TRBJ2-3; 8 bases line up with TRBD1. The length of the CDR3 is 14 residues. CDR1 GTSNPN and CDR2 SVGIG come from the germline V gene (reference sequence). The junction had 6 bases not matched to a gene; V was cut back by 5 bases and J by 2 bases. CDR3 DNA: TGTGCCTGGTTTCCGGGACAGGTCACAGATACGCAGTATTTT. It translates to CAWFPGQVTDTQYF.

The genes are TRBV20-1 and TRBJ2-7; TRBD1 might be the D (5 bases). Germline values: CDR1 DFQATT, CDR2 SNEGSKA (reference sequence). CDR3 length: 10 residues. V lost 4 bases to trimming and J lost 4 bases, with 5 bases between them. The CDR3 nucleotides are TGCAGTGCTACAGGGTACGAGCAGTACTTC. Protein sequence: CSATGYEQYF.

The J gene is TRBJ2-2, the V gene TRBV6-5, with 8 positions matching TRBD1. CDR3 length: 15 residues. The germline V gene encodes CDR1 MNHEY and CDR2 SVGAGI. The V gene end was trimmed by 4 bases and the J gene end by 2 bases; junction bases not matched to a gene: 3. The CDR3 DNA follows: TGTGCCAGCAGTTTGGACAGGGTCAACACCGGGGAGCTGTTTTTT. Its protein product is CASSLDRVNTGELFF.